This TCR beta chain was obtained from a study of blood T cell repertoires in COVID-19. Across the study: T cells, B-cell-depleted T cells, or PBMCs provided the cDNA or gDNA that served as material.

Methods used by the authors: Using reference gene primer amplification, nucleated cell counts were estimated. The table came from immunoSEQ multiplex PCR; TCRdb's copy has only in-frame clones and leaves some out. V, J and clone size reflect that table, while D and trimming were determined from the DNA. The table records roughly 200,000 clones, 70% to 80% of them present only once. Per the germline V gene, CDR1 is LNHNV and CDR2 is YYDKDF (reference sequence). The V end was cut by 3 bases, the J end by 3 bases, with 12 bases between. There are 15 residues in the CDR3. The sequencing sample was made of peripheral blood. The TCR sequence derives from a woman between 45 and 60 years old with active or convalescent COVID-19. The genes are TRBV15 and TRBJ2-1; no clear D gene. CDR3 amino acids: CATSSPTTNYNEQFF. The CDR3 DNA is TGTGCCACCAGCAGCCCAACCACTAACTACAATGAGCAGTTCTTC.